This T cell receptor beta chain was sequenced during a study of response to subunit inactivated influenza vaccine (dated by TCRdb to between 2018 and 2020). For the study in its entirety: To follow how T cells responded to a trivalent subunit inactivated influenza vaccine, the researchers relied on deep quantitative profiling of the T cell receptor repertoire.

Here is what the overall study found, with its caveats: According to the authors, only a limited number of new T cells may be recruited by each seasonal influenza vaccination.

The method was RT-PCR. TCRdb lists the instrument as Illumina HiSeq 2500. Clones were called with MiXCR by TCRdb after fastp trimmed the public reads at Q25, and only in-frame beta chains were retained. Each CDR3 protein appears once, grouped with its most common genes and DNA. The sample profile shows approximately 500,000 distinct CDR3 sequences; around 21% of them were found once. Under 3.5% of the sample lies in the top ten. Regarding this clonotype: Its recognized antigen is unknown. One base away there is no much larger clone; base qualities are not given.

CDR1 and CDR2 (LGHNA, YSLEER) derive from the germline V gene. Including cysteine and phenylalanine, the CDR3 has 15 amino acids. Only the CDR3 part of the read is kept: 45 bases, read in frame from the first base. Relative to germline, V is 0 bases shorter and J is 4 bases shorter, with 13 bases between their ends. These data were also filed under a second study, of T cells expressing NK-cell markers. According to the second study: The TCR beta cDNA libraries were made using 5'RACE template switching, a step that added both a universal primer site and unique molecular identifiers. Three sorted T-cell subsets (CD3+CD56+NKG2C+, CD3+CD56+NKG2C- and CD3+CD56-NKG2C+) from 7 to 9 donors had their TCR beta-chain repertoires profiled. Of the eight sequenced donors, seven were found to be HCMV-seropositive and one was found to be HCMV-seronegative. In several experiments an anti-gammadeltaTCR antibody was added to restrict sorting to alphabetaTCR-expressing T cells. In six donors, the dominant CD3+CD56+NKG2C+ clonotypes were found to rank among the top 10 CD8+ clonotypes and to make up roughly 1.0-7.5% of CD8+ T cells. Those dominant clonotypes were again the most abundant among CD3+CD56-NKG2C+ cells in a handful of donors, at roughly 25-65%. It remained unclear whether the expanded NKG2C-expressing T cell clones were specific for HCMV antigens. The eight sequenced donors were randomly selected healthy volunteers, three men and five women. HCMV-specific IgG was detected in serum with a commercial ELISA kit to determine HCMV serostatus. Peripheral blood mononuclear cells were isolated from blood by Ficoll density gradient centrifugation. CD4+ and CD8+ T cells were isolated from PBMC by magnetic immunoseparation with Miltenyi isolation kits. cDNA synthesis was primed from the TCR beta constant segment, followed by two successive PCR amplification steps. Sequencing of the libraries produced 2 x 150 bp reads on Illumina HiSeq 2000/2500, MiSeq or NextSeq. MIGEC handled demultiplexing of the reads and grouping by UMI, while MiTCR was used to assemble and quantify clonotypes. To remove erroneous sequences, TCR cDNA sequences were retained only when supported by two or more reads. The tcR package was used for downstream repertoire analysis, and clonotypes were matched between fractions using CDR3 nucleotide sequence together with V segment. VDJmatch was used to annotate antigen specificity against VDJdb, with one amino acid substitution allowed in CDR3.

The V and J genes are TRBV4-3 and TRBJ2-7; the D region possibly corresponds to TRBD2 (6 bases align). The clonotype originates from a man in his fifties or sixties who received an inactivated influenza vaccine. Donor details come from another sample of the same person, matched by shared clones. This material consisted of CD4+ T cells sorted from PBMCs, taken 12 days after vaccination. The CDR3 protein sequence reads: CASSQDASDSYEQYF. At the DNA level, the sequence is TGCGCCAGCAGCCAAGATGCTAGCGACTCGTACGAGCAGTACTTC.